Each of the 10 T cell receptor beta chains below was sequenced from the same sample in a study of blood T cell repertoires in COVID-19. The protocol was immunoSEQ multiplex PCR, while the TCRdb copy is restricted to in-frame clones and leaves out a portion. This repertoire shows some 300,000 clones, around 89% found once; its top ten account for around 0.93%. Sequencing was performed on peripheral blood. All receptors come from a woman aged 40-49 years with COVID-19, enrolled during active disease.

The J gene is TRBJ2-7, the V gene TRBV18; a weak D match, TRBD1 (6 bases). CDR3 size: 12 residues. Germline CDR1 is KGHSH and CDR2 is LQKENI. Trimming cost V 6 bases and J 4 bases, with 10 bases left between them. The CDR3 region has the DNA TGTGCCAGCTCTCCCGGACAGTACGAGCAGTACTTC. Its protein product is CASSPGQYEQYF.

This clone was counted a few times. Here the CDR3 reads CASSPPTGLTYEQYF. CDR3 nucleotides: TGTGCCAGCAGTCCCCCGACAGGACTTACCTACGAGCAGTACTTC. The rearrangement uses TRBV28 and TRBJ2-7; tentative D call: TRBD1 (6 bases). Germline CDR1 MDHEN, CDR2 SYDVKM. This CDR3 is 15 amino acids long. Trimming shortened V by 5 bases and J by 2 bases, and 16 bases separated the two germline ends.

J is TRBJ2-7 and V is TRBV2, with D perhaps matching TRBD1 (5 bases). V lost 8 bases, J lost 0 bases, and 17 bases lay in between. CDR3 length: 15 amino acids. CDR1 and CDR2 from the germline V gene are SNHLY and FYNNEI. CDR3 sequence (DNA): TGTGCCAGCCAAACCGACAGTTCGTTCTCCTACGAGCAGTACTTC. Residues: CASQTDSSFSYEQYF.

The CDR3, as DNA: TGTGCCTGCTCAGGGGGGCGAGCAGATACGCAGTATTTT. Its protein product is CACSGGRADTQYF. The chain carries TRBV30 and TRBJ2-3; D perhaps matches TRBD1 (7 bases). Trimming removed 6 bases from V and 4 bases from J, with 14 bases in between. This CDR3 is built from 13 residues. Germline V CDR1 and CDR2: GTSNPN, SVGIG (reference sequence). Full variable domain (remainder filled in from reference TRBV30 and TRBJ2-3): SQTIHQWPATLVQPVGSPLSLECTVEGTSNPNLYWYRQAAGRGLQLLFYSVGIGQISSEVPQNLSASRPQDRQFILSSKKLLLSDSGFYLCACSGGRADTQYFGPGTRLTVL.

This chain links TRBV11-2 with TRBJ2-3, with D unresolved. The V gene lost 5 bases and the J gene lost 8 bases, with 14 bases spanning the gap. The CDR3 consists of 13 residues. Germline CDR1 reads SGHAT; CDR2 reads FQNNGV. In DNA form, the CDR3 reads TGTGCCAGCAGCCCGAACCAACACCCTACGCAGTATTTT. The encoded protein is CASSPNQHPTQYF.

The CDR3 is CSVDRERYGYTF. CDR3 DNA: TGCAGCGTTGACAGGGAACGCTATGGCTACACCTTC. The chain recombines TRBV29-1 with TRBJ1-2, with D possibly being TRBD1 (5 bases). Trimming removed 3 bases at V and 4 bases at J, with 9 bases between. This CDR3 is built from 12 residues. CDR1 and CDR2 (germline): SQVTM, ANQGSEA.

The chain combines TRBV18 with TRBJ1-1; no clear D. This CDR3 contains 13 residues. Germline CDR1 reads KGHSH; CDR2 reads LQKENI. The V end lost 6 bases, the J end lost 0 bases, and 8 bases lay between the germline ends. The CDR3 nucleotides are TGTGCCAGCTCTCCCCAAATGAACACTGAAGCTTTCTTT. Its protein is CASSPQMNTEAFF.

V and J are TRBV5-5 and TRBJ2-1; 15 positions match TRBD2. The CDR3 is 20 amino acids. Germline loops: CDR1 SGHKS, CDR2 YYEKEE (reference sequence). Trimming cost V 4 bases and J 4 bases; bases outside gene matches: 15. DNA of the CDR3: TGTGCCAGCAGCGACTTCGGCGGACTAGCGGGAGGGCCGGAGTACAATGAGCAGTTCTTC. This translates into CASSDFGGLAGGPEYNEQFF.

This chain uses TRBV20-1 with TRBJ1-1; no clear D gene. Germline CDR1 reads DFQATT; CDR2 reads SNEGSKA (reference sequence). The V gene lost 3 bases and the J gene lost 7 bases, with 9 bases spanning the gap. The CDR3 spans 11 residues. Written as DNA, the CDR3 is TGCAGTGCTAGCCCGGGAGATGAAGCTTTCTTT. Protein sequence: CSASPGDEAFF.

V and J are TRBV9 and TRBJ2-1, with D uncertain. There are 14 residues in the CDR3. Germline V gene data show CDR1 as SGDLS and CDR2 as YYNGEE. With 0 bases removed from V and 0 bases from J, the gap between germline ends came to 4 bases. The CDR3 spells CASSVVSSYNEQFF. Written as DNA, the CDR3 is TGTGCCAGCAGCGTAGTGAGCTCCTACAATGAGCAGTTCTTC.